This TCR beta chain was identified during a study of CD8+CD57+ T cells in acquired aplastic anemia. This clonotype was picked up many times. Its antigen remains unidentified. It was patients with CD8+CD57+ cell expansion by flow cytometry who were chosen for sequencing. Receipt of therapy had not occurred in any patient by the time of blood sampling. Germline CDR1 and CDR2: SGHDT and YYEEEE. J lost 1 base, V lost 1 base, and 3 bases had no gene match. CDR3 length equals 16 residues. Genomic DNA provided the template from which TCR beta VDJ and CDR3 profiles were obtained. Each CDR3 protein gets one entry after TCRdb re-called the reads with MiXCR. In the table there are 100,000 to 150,000 distinct CDR3 sequences, approximately 41% of which are singletons. General observations from the study: Around 30 sequences, all CD8+ CDR3, were shared between patients and controls.

Sequenced input: sorted CD4+, CD8+, or CD8+CD57+ T cells (not recorded which) from PBMCs. The chain has TRBV5-6 and TRBJ2-5, with 11 bases aligning to TRBD2. This clonotype originated in a human donor with aplastic anemia. CDR3: CASSLLAGGSQETQYF. CDR3 sequence (DNA): TGTGCCAGCAGCTTGTTAGCGGGGGGGTCCCAAGAGACCCAGTACTTC.